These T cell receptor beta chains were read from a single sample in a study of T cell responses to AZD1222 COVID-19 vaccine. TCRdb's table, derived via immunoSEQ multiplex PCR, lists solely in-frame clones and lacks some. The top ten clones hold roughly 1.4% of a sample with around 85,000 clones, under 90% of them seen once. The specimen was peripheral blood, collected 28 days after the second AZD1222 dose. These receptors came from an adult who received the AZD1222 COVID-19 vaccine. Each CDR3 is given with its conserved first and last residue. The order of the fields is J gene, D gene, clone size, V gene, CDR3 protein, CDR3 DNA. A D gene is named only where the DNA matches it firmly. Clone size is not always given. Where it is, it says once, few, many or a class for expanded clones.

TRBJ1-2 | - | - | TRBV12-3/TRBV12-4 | CASSLPGGYTF | TGTGCCAGCAGTCTCCCGGGGGGCTACACCTTC
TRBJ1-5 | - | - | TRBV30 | CAWSLGSNQPQHF | TGTGCCTGGAGTTTGGGCTCGAATCAGCCCCAGCATTTT
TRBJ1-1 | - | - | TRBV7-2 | CASSLDRAIEAFF | TGTGCCAGCAGCTTAGATCGGGCAATTGAAGCTTTCTTT
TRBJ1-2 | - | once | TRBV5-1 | CASRETGTNYGYTF | TGCGCCAGCAGGGAAACCGGGACGAACTATGGCTACACCTTC
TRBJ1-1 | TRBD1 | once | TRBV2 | CASSTGEGTEAFF | TGTGCCAGCAGTACAGGGGAGGGCACTGAAGCTTTCTTT
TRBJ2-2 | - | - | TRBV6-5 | CASSLAGGELFF | TGTGCCAGCAGCCTCGCCGGTGGGGAGCTGTTTTTT
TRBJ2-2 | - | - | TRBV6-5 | CASAQLVVTGELFF | TGTGCCAGCGCCCAGTTAGTAGTGACCGGGGAGCTGTTTTTT
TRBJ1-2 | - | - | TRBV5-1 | CASSGGQGDYGYTF | TGCGCCAGCAGCGGCGGACAAGGAGACTATGGCTACACCTTC
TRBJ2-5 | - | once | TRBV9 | CASSGLPSQETQYF | TGTGCCAGCAGTGGACTACCATCTCAAGAGACCCAGTACTTC
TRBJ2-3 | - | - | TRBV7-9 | CASSLDSGIDTQYF | TGTGCCAGCAGCTTAGATTCGGGGATAGATACGCAGTATTTT
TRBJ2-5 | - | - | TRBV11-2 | CASSQGTIPSQTQYF | TGTGCCAGCAGCCAGGGGACTATCCCCTCGCAGACCCAGTACTTC
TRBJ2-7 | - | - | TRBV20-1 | CSAREQYEQYF | TGCAGTGCTAGGGAGCAATACGAGCAGTACTTC
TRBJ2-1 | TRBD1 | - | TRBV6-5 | CASSYSAGGYNEQFF | TGTGCCAGCAGTTACTCGGCAGGGGGATACAATGAGCAGTTCTTC
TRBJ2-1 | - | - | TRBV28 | CASSLPPLAHEQFF | TGTGCCAGCAGTTTACCCCCCCTGGCCCATGAGCAGTTCTTC
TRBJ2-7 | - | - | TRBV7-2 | CASSNRAQGYEQYF | TGTGCCAGCAGCAACCGGGCCCAGGGCTACGAGCAGTACTTC
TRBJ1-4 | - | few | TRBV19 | CASSISGGRGEKLFF | TGTGCCAGTAGCATCTCCGGTGGCAGAGGGGAAAAACTGTTTTTT
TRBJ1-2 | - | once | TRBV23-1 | CAGGGYTF | TGCGCCGGGGGGGGCTACACCTTC
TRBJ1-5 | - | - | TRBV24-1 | CATSDNWEDQPQHF | TGTGCCACCAGTGATAATTGGGAGGATCAGCCCCAGCATTTT
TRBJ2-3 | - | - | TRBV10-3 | CAISDLATDTQYF | TGTGCCATCAGTGACCTAGCAACAGATACGCAGTATTTT
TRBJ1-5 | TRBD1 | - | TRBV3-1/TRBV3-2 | CASSQGTGVSNQPQHF | TGTGCCAGCAGCCAAGGGACAGGGGTCAGCAATCAGCCCCAGCATTTT
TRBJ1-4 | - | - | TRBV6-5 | CASRTQGGDEKLFF | TGTGCCAGCCGAACCCAGGGAGGGGATGAAAAACTGTTTTTT
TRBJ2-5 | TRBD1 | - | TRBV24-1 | CATGDSHQETQYF | TGTGCCACCGGGGACAGTCACCAAGAGACCCAGTACTTC
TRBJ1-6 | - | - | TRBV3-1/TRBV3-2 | CASSQLPENSPLHF | TGTGCCAGCAGCCAACTCCCAGAAAATTCACCCCTCCACTTT
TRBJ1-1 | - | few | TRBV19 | CASSPDAGTEAFF | TGTGCCAGTAGTCCGGACGCGGGCACTGAAGCTTTCTTT
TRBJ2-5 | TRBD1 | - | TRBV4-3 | CASSQAVTGPETQYF | TGCGCCAGCAGCCAAGCTGTGACAGGGCCAGAGACCCAGTACTTC
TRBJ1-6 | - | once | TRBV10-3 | CAISVQGLGSPLHF | TGTGCCATCAGTGTGCAGGGGCTTGGTTCACCCCTCCACTTT
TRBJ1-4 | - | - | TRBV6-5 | CASRSWGASNEKLFF | TGTGCCAGCAGGTCCTGGGGGGCCTCTAATGAAAAACTGTTTTTT
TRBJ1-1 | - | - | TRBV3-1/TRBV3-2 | CASSQDRWDRDTEAFF | TGTGCCAGCAGCCAAGACAGGTGGGATCGCGACACTGAAGCTTTCTTT
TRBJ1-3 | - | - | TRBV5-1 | CASSLAPATLSGNTIYF | TGCGCCAGCAGCTTGGCCCCCGCGACTCTCTCTGGAAACACCATATATTTT
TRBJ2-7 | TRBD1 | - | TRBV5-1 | CASSLRGPEQYF | TGCGCCAGCAGCTTGAGGGGGCCCGAGCAGTACTTC
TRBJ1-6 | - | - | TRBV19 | CASTGKGYNSPLHF | TGTGCCAGTACGGGGAAGGGCTATAATTCACCCCTCCACTTT
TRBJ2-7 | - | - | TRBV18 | CASSLLTGNYYEQYF | TGTGCCAGCTCACTGCTTACTGGGAATTACTACGAGCAGTACTTC
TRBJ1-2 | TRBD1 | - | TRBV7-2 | CASSLEGTGGGYGYTF | TGTGCCAGCAGCTTAGAAGGGACAGGGGGCGGCTATGGCTACACCTTC
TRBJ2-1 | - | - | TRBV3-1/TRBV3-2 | CASRPGISSYNEQFF | TGTGCCAGCAGACCAGGGATCAGCTCCTACAATGAGCAGTTCTTC
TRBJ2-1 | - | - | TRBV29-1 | CSAREDEQFF | TGCAGCGCCAGGGAGGATGAGCAGTTCTTC
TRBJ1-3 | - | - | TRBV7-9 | CASSLRRGVSGNTIYF | TGTGCCAGCAGCTTAAGGAGGGGGGTTTCTGGAAACACCATATATTTT
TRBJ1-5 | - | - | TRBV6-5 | CASSYGHNQPQHF | TGTGCCAGCAGTTACGGCCACAATCAGCCCCAGCATTTT
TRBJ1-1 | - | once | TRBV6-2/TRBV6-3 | CASSTIPPEAFF | TGTGCCAGCAGTACAATCCCCCCTGAAGCTTTCTTT
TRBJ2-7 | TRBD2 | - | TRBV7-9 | CASSPGLAGNLGPYEQYF | TGTGCCAGCAGCCCAGGACTAGCGGGGAACCTCGGCCCCTACGAGCAGTACTTC
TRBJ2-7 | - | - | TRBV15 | CATSRATGRSYEQYF | TGTGCCACCAGCAGAGCTACAGGGCGGTCCTACGAGCAGTACTTC
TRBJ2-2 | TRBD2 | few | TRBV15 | CATHPGRLGLNTGELFF | TGTGCCACCCATCCCGGGAGGTTAGGGTTGAACACCGGGGAGCTGTTTTTT
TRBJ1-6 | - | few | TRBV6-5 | CASSYSLDSGSPLHF | TGTGCCAGCAGTTACTCGTTGGACAGTGGCTCACCCCTCCACTTT
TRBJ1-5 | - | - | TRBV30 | CAWSVRLAQPQHF | TGTGCCTGGAGTGTACGATTGGCTCAGCCCCAGCATTTT
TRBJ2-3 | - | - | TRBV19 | CASSGNRVGTQYF | TGTGCCAGTAGCGGCAACAGGGTCGGTACGCAGTATTTT
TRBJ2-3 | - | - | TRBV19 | CASSIDSATAFTDTQYF | TGTGCCAGTAGTATAGATTCCGCCACAGCATTCACAGATACGCAGTATTTT
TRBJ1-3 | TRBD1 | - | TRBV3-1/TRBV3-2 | CASSARDRRKTSGNTIYF | TGTGCCAGCAGCGCCCGGGACAGGCGCAAAACCTCTGGAAACACCATATATTTT
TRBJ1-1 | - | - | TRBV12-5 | CASGLREDGTYMNTEAFF | TGTGCTAGTGGTTTGCGCGAGGACGGAACGTACATGAACACTGAAGCTTTCTTT
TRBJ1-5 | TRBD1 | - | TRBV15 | CATSRVDRDNQPQHF | TGTGCCACCAGCAGAGTGGACAGGGATAATCAGCCCCAGCATTTT
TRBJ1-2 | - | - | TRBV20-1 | CSASDRTNYGYTF | TGCAGTGCTAGTGACAGAACTAACTATGGCTACACCTTC
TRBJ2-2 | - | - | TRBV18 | CASSVNRESTGELFF | TGTGCCAGCTCAGTTAACAGGGAATCCACCGGGGAGCTGTTTTTT
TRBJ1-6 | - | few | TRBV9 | CASSPGLNNSPLHF | TGTGCCAGCAGCCCGGGACTGAATAATTCACCCCTCCACTTT
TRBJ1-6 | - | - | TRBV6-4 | CASSAGGSSPLHF | TGTGCCAGCAGTGCCGGGGGTTCTTCACCCCTCCACTTT
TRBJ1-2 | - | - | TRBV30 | CAWSSGALSGGYTF | TGTGCCTGGAGCTCAGGGGCTTTATCAGGTGGCTACACCTTC
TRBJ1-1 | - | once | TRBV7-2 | CASSPPPVNTEAFF | TGTGCCAGCAGCCCCCCGCCAGTGAACACTGAAGCTTTCTTT
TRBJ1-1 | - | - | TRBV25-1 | CASSQGTNTEAFF | TGTGCCAGCAGTCAGGGAACGAACACTGAAGCTTTCTTT
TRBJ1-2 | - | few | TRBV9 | CASSPDPVNYGYTF | TGTGCCAGCAGCCCCGATCCGGTTAACTATGGCTACACCTTC
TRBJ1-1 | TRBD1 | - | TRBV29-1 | CSGDRGSMNTEAFF | TGCAGCGGCGACAGGGGATCCATGAACACTGAAGCTTTCTTT
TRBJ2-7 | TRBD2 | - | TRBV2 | CASSEEASGGYEQYF | TGTGCCAGCAGTGAAGAGGCTAGCGGGGGCTACGAGCAGTACTTC
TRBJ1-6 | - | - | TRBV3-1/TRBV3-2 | CASSQVSDNSPLHF | TGTGCCAGCAGCCAAGTCTCGGATAATTCACCCCTCCACTTT